The next 13 T cell receptor beta chains were all read from a single sample in a study of T-cell reconstitution after alpha-beta-depleted transplantation in children. The TCRbeta library was prepared with unique molecular identifiers. MiXCR, run by TCRdb on the PCR reads, gives a single entry per CDR3 protein. This sample carries just over 950,000 distinct CDR3 sequences, around 30% of them seen once, and the ten largest clones take roughly 27%. Sequences were derived from PBMCs, mostly from graft donor cells, sampled 360 days after TCRalphabeta/CD19-depleted stem cell transplant. The receptors stem from a boy in the first two years of life who had a stem cell transplant for SCID, so the T cells may come from the graft donor.

This clonotype appeared a few times. The DNA of the CDR3 is TGTGCCAGCAGTTCTAGCGGGGGGCTCTGGCTCCAAGAGACCCAGTACTTC. Protein sequence: CASSSSGGLWLQETQYF. The chain has TRBV7-6 and TRBJ2-5, with 11 bases matching TRBD2. CDR1 and CDR2 from the germline V gene are SGHVS and FNYEAQ. V was pared by 6 bases and J by 1 base, with 10 bases of the junction left unmatched. This CDR3 spans 17 amino acids.

This clonotype was counted a few times. This sequence joins TRBV12-5 and TRBJ1-1, with unresolved D. Germline assignment: CDR1 LGHNT and CDR2 FRNRAP. Trimming removed 7 bases at V and 1 base at J, with 13 bases between. The CDR3 covers 14 residues. CDR3 region: CASAIPGQNTEAFF. Here the CDR3 DNA reads TGTGCTAGTGCCATCCCCGGCCAGAACACTGAAGCTTTCTTT.

The gene calls are TRBV7-9 and TRBJ1-1, with 9 bases identical to TRBD1. Germline V gene sequence: CDR1 SEHNR, CDR2 FQNEAQ (reference sequence). This CDR3 is 14 amino acids long. V dropped 1 base and J dropped 6; count of bases not matched to a gene: 3. DNA of the CDR3: TGTGCCAGCAGCTTAGGACAGGGGGTGGCTGAAGCTTTCTTT. It is translated as CASSLGQGVAEAFF.

The V gene is TRBV9, the J gene TRBJ2-7; D call uncertain. V lost 3 bases, J lost 2 bases, and 27 bases lay in between. This CDR3 spans 19 amino acids. Germline V CDR1 and CDR2: SGDLS, YYNGEE. CDR3 amino acids: CASSGEQVVPGRITYEQYF. The DNA of the CDR3 is TGTGCCAGCAGCGGCGAGCAGGTCGTTCCGGGTCGTATAACCTACGAGCAGTACTTC. Drawing the rest from reference TRBV9 and TRBJ2-7, the complete variable domain is DSGVTQTPKHLITATGQRVTLRCSPRSGDLSVYWYQQSLDQGLQFLIQYYNGEERAKGNILERFSAQQFPDLHSELNLSSLELGDSALYFCASSGEQVVPGRITYEQYFGPGTRLTVT.

V gene TRBV28 combines with J gene TRBJ2-5; D gene ambiguous. There are 16 residues in the CDR3. Germline V gene data show CDR1 as MDHEN and CDR2 as SYDVKM. Trimming stripped 3 bases from V and 4 bases from J, with 18 bases between. The CDR3, as DNA: TGTGCCAGCAGTTTGACCCATCTACGCGGTCGAGAGACCCAGTACTTC. It yields the protein CASSLTHLRGRETQYF.

This chain joins TRBV7-8 and TRBJ2-7; TRBD1 matches at 10 bases. V gave up 5 bases and J gave up 3 bases; unmatched junction bases: 7. The CDR3 is 15 amino acids. Germline V lookup: CDR1 SGHVS, CDR2 FQNEAQ. CDR3 coding DNA: TGTGCCAGCAGCCCCCGCGGACAGGGGGTCTACGAGCAGTACTTC. This translates into CASSPRGQGVYEQYF.

This clonotype was found a few times. The gene calls are TRBV9 and TRBJ1-2; no clear D. Germline CDR1 reads SGDLS; CDR2 reads YYNGEE. V lost 3 bases to trimming and J lost 4 bases, with 13 bases between them. CDR3 length: 14 amino acids. CDR3 in amino acids: CASSGEREGYGYTF. The CDR3 nucleotides are TGTGCCAGCAGCGGTGAAAGGGAAGGCTATGGCTACACCTTC. The entire variable domain, with the rest obtained from reference TRBV9 and TRBJ1-2, is as follows: DSGVTQTPKHLITATGQRVTLRCSPRSGDLSVYWYQQSLDQGLQFLIQYYNGEERAKGNILERFSAQQFPDLHSELNLSSLELGDSALYFCASSGEREGYGYTFGSGTRLTVV.

This clonotype was detected a few times. The chain recombines TRBV5-1 with TRBJ2-6; possibly TRBD1 for D (5 bases). CDR1 is SGHRS, CDR2 YFSETQ, per germline. There are 16 residues in the CDR3. Trimming left V 0 bases short and J 6 bases short, with 13 bases between. The CDR3 is CASSLVVGLKANVLTF. CDR3 sequence (DNA): TGCGCCAGCAGCTTGGTGGTGGGGCTTAAGGCCAACGTCCTGACTTTC.

The CDR3 spells CASSPLAPYEQYF. CDR3 bases: TGCGCCAGCAGCCCCCTGGCCCCCTACGAGCAGTACTTC. The chain joins TRBV5-1 to TRBJ2-7; D is uncertain. The V and J ends lost 4 bases and 2 bases respectively, with 10 bases between them. The CDR3 is 13 residues long. Germline V CDR1 and CDR2: SGHRS, YFSETQ.

The chain employs TRBV5-6 and TRBJ2-1; TRBD1 matches 8 bases. Losses at the gene ends were 3 bases for V and 5 bases for J; bases not matched to a gene: 7. From germline, CDR1 is SGHDT and CDR2 YYEEEE. The CDR3 is made up of 15 amino acids. The DNA for the CDR3 is TGTGCCAGCAGCTGGGACAGGTTCCTCAACAATGAGCAGTTCTTC. Its protein is CASSWDRFLNNEQFF.

V usage is TRBV15 and J usage is TRBJ2-7; 9 bases are a match to TRBD2. V lost 4 bases and J lost 2; bases outside the gene matches: 9. The CDR3 contains 16 residues. The germline gives CDR1 LNHNV, CDR2 YYDKDF (reference sequence). The CDR3 here is CATSTLAGTPAYEQYF. The CDR3 nucleotides are TGTGCCACCAGCACCCTAGCGGGGACCCCAGCCTACGAGCAGTACTTC.

This clonotype occurred a few times. The CDR3 coding sequence is TGTGCCAGCAGTTTACTGGCGGGGTGGGAGACCCAGTACTTC. The encoded protein is CASSLLAGWETQYF. The rearrangement joins TRBV12-3 or TRBV12-4 to TRBJ2-5; possibly TRBD2 for D (6 bases). CDR3 length: 14 amino acids. V shed 2 bases and J shed 5 bases, with 12 bases lying between them.

There are many counts of this clonotype. V is TRBV7-9 and J is TRBJ2-2; no clear D gene. V was shortened by 0 bases and J by 1 base, with 9 bases between the two germline ends. Germline V gene data show CDR1 as SEHNR and CDR2 as FQNEAQ (reference sequence). The CDR3 covers 16 residues. The CDR3, as DNA: TGTGCCAGCAGCTTAGCGCCCCGGCTGAACACCGGGGAGCTGTTTTTT. Encoded protein: CASSLAPRLNTGELFF.